These 13 T cell receptor beta chains originate from one sample sequenced in a study of blood T cells in healthy people across ages. Through a sample-barcoded 5' primer and a J-beta primer mix, a second PCR was run for roughly 7 to 11 cycles. Using its own MiXCR run on the 5' RACE reads, TCRdb lists one record per CDR3 protein. The sample consists of around 1.1 million distinct CDR3 sequences, more than 30% of them appearing once. Sequencing input: blood. Receptors originate from a young man in good health.

V is TRBV27 and J is TRBJ2-5; D might be TRBD2 (6 bases). The germline gives CDR1 MNHEY, CDR2 SMNVEV (reference sequence). This CDR3 is built from 13 residues. Trimming pared 5 bases from V and 3 bases from J, leaving 10 bases between. The CDR3 sequence: CASSQGGKETQYF. The CDR3 region has the DNA TGTGCCAGCAGTCAGGGCGGGAAAGAGACCCAGTACTTC.

This chain links TRBV19 with TRBJ2-4, with 7 bases lining up with TRBD1. J gave up 2 bases and V 4 bases, and 8 bases lay outside the gene matches. The CDR3 runs to 16 residues. CDR1 and CDR2 (germline): LNHDA, SQIVND (reference sequence). CDR3 nucleotide sequence: TGTGCCAGTAGTACTAGCCCGGGACAGCCCAAAAACATTCAGTACTTC. Encoded protein: CASSTSPGQPKNIQYF.

This clonotype came up a few times. The genes are TRBV3-1 and TRBJ1-5, with a possible D match to TRBD1 (5 bases). With 5 bases removed from V and 2 bases from J, the gap between germline ends came to 10 bases. The CDR3 is 14 residues long. In germline, CDR1 is LGHDT, CDR2 YNNKEL (reference sequence). This CDR3 reads CASSDLQGNQPQHF. The CDR3 coding sequence is TGTGCCAGCAGCGATTTACAGGGCAATCAGCCCCAGCATTTT. Full variable domain (outside the CDR3, taken from reference TRBV3-1 and TRBJ1-5): DTAVSQTPKYLVTQMGNDKSIKCEQNLGHDTMYWYKQDSKKFLKIMFSYNNKELIINETVPNRFSPKSPDKAHLNLHINSLELGDSAVYFCASSDLQGNQPQHFGDGTRLSIL.

V and J are TRBV6-5 and TRBJ2-2; TRBD2 aligns across 7 bases. Trimming at V came to 10 bases and at J to 7 bases, leaving 3 bases not matched to a gene. This CDR3 region has 11 residues. The germline gives CDR1 MNHEY, CDR2 SVGAGI. The CDR3 loop reads CATGEGGELFF. The CDR3 DNA follows: TGTGCCACCGGGGAGGGCGGGGAGCTGTTTTTT.

The DNA of the CDR3 is TGCAGTGCTTTGATCCCTTACACCGGGGAGCTGTTTTTT. The encoded protein is CSALIPYTGELFF. The rearrangement uses TRBV20-1 and TRBJ2-2, with D unresolved. The CDR3 runs 13 residues. V was cut by 5 bases and J by 3 bases, with 10 bases left in between. CDR1 and CDR2 (germline): DFQATT, SNEGSKA (reference sequence).

The J gene is TRBJ2-1, the V gene TRBV12-5; weak D call: TRBD2 (6 bases). Trimming removed 7 bases at V and 9 bases at J, with 16 bases between. Germline values: CDR1 LGHNT, CDR2 FRNRAP. The CDR3 spans 13 residues. The CDR3 nucleotides are TGTGCTAGTGCAGAGACCCTGCGGGGTGAGCAGTTCTTC. Protein product: CASAETLRGEQFF.

This clonotype was observed a handful of times. V and J are TRBV7-2 and TRBJ1-2, with D possibly being TRBD1 (5 bases). There are 13 residues in the CDR3. Germline CDR1 reads SGHTA; CDR2 reads FQGNSA. Trimming took 5 bases from V and 9 from J, leaving 16 bases between them. CDR3 sequence reads: CASSKGSDESYTF. The CDR3, as DNA: TGTGCCAGCAGCAAGGGGTCAGATGAGAGCTACACCTTC.

V usage is TRBV6-5 and J usage is TRBJ1-1; weak D call: TRBD1 (6 bases). Trimming cost V 8 bases and J 4 bases, with 17 bases left between them. The CDR3 runs 14 residues. The germline V gene has CDR1 MNHEY and CDR2 SVGAGI. The CDR3 DNA follows: TGTGCCAGCTTTTATGACAGGAGGGGCACTGAAGCTTTCTTT. It encodes CASFYDRRGTEAFF.

The V gene is TRBV7-9, the J gene TRBJ1-3, with 7 bases aligning to TRBD1. V lost 6 bases, J lost 8 bases, and 7 bases stayed unmatched. The CDR3 extends over 13 amino acids. CDR1 and CDR2 from the germline V gene are SEHNR and FQNEAQ (reference sequence). The CDR3 nucleotides are TGTGCCAGCAGAGACAGGGCGGAACACACCATATATTTT. Translating it yields CASRDRAEHTIYF.

The gene calls are TRBV20-1 and TRBJ2-1; 11 bases fit TRBD1. V lost 5 bases and J lost 3; bases outside the gene matches: 9. The CDR3 consists of 16 residues. CDR1 DFQATT and CDR2 SNEGSKA come from the germline V gene (reference sequence). In DNA, the CDR3 is TGCAGTGCTCCGGACCCGGGACAGGGGGGCTACAATGAGCAGTTCTTC. Its protein is CSAPDPGQGGYNEQFF.

This clonotype was seen only a few times. V and J are TRBV5-4 and TRBJ1-1; D remains unclear. This CDR3 region has 13 residues. CDR1 is SGHNT, CDR2 YYREEE, per germline (reference sequence). V was shortened by 5 bases and J by 1 base, with 9 bases between the two germline ends. CDR3 bases: TGTGCCAGCAGTCCAAAATCGAACACTGAAGCTTTCTTT. Protein sequence: CASSPKSNTEAFF.

As regards this clonotype: Mismatch with germline at one junction end may stem from a read error. The chain uses TRBV5-1 and TRBJ1-1, with D perhaps TRBD1 (5 bases). The CDR3 length is 18 residues. CDR1 is SGHRS and CDR2 is YFSETQ in the germline V gene. The CDR3 reads CASGLAGPTGLLNTEAFF. Written as DNA, the CDR3 is TGCGCCAGCGGCTTGGCTGGTCCGACGGGACTATTGAACACTGAAGCTTTCTTT.

The V call is TRBV28, the J call TRBJ2-1, with D perhaps matching TRBD1 (6 bases). V was trimmed by 0 bases and J by 7 bases, leaving 10 bases between them. CDR1 and CDR2 (germline): MDHEN, SYDVKM. CDR3 length equals 14 residues. The CDR3 region is CASSLWQGLNEQFF. The CDR3 DNA reads TGTGCCAGCAGTTTATGGCAGGGGTTAAATGAGCAGTTCTTC.